This TCR beta chain was recorded in a study of blood T cell repertoires in COVID-19. Across the study: Collection of acute and convalescent COVID-19 samples took place in the United States, Italy and Spain. T cells, B-cell-depleted T cells, or PBMCs supplied cDNA or gDNA.

The CDR3 totals 15 residues. The germline CDR1 and CDR2 sequences are MGHRA and YSYEKL. The trim removed 4 bases at V and 2 bases at J, leaving 5 bases unmatched. Seattle's enrolled individuals joined amid active infection and were then monitored longitudinally. Methods used by the authors: By means of reference gene primer amplification, nucleated cell counts were estimated. Clones were sequenced by immunoSEQ multiplex PCR, and TCRdb holds only the in-frame ones, with some missing. V, J and clone size derive from that table, while D and trimming were established from the DNA sequence. The sample comprises around 100,000 clones, roughly nine tenths of which are singletons, and about 5% rests with the top ten.

V and J are TRBV4-1 and TRBJ1-1, with 9 bases identical to TRBD1. The source material was peripheral blood. The TCR originated in a man aged 55 to 70 with COVID-19, enrolled during active disease. CDR3 sequence: CASSRQTGGNTEAFF. CDR3 in DNA: TGCGCCAGCAGCCGACAAACAGGGGGCAACACTGAAGCTTTCTTT.